The source of this T cell receptor (beta chain) is a study of shared clonotypes between healthy human individuals. CD8 cells regarded as naive lacked CD45RO, were positively chosen for CCR7, and omitted terminally differentiated effector memory CD45RA+ cells. The ends lost 0 bases at V and 7 bases at J; junction bases unmatched: 7. CDR1 and CDR2 from the germline V gene are MGHRA and YSYEKL. The CDR3 length is 17 residues. This table comes from immunoSEQ multiplex PCR, and its TCRdb copy is limited to in-frame clones, with some not included. The sample lists some 2,100,000 clones, 85% to 95% seen once, with under 2% in the top ten.

V usage is TRBV4-1 and J usage is TRBJ2-1; 12 bases match TRBD2. Source material: naive CD8+ T cells from PBMCs. This TCR was recovered from a man aged 18 to 35 in good health. Some clones in this sample may be carry-over from other donors' samples. CDR3 DNA sequence: TGCGCCAGCAGCCAAGACCCGACTAGCGGGAGTGGGAATGAGCAGTTCTTC. Translation: CASSQDPTSGSGNEQFF.